Each of the 6 T cell receptor beta chains below was sequenced from the same sample in a study of T cell clonotyping in hematopoietic cell transplantation. Assay: immunoSEQ multiplex PCR; the TCRdb copy retains only in-frame clones and omits some. The data contain approximately 7,000 clones, approximately 90% of them singletons. The sample was PBMCs, taken 30 days after allogeneic stem cell transplant. These receptors were obtained from a female patient between 50 and 60 years old who had an allogeneic stem cell transplant from an unrelated donor, so the T cells may come from the graft donor. Some clones in this sample may be carry-over from other donors' samples.

This sequence joins TRBV5-1 and TRBJ2-6; D not certain. CDR3 length equals 16 residues. Germline-derived CDR1 and CDR2 are SGHRS and YFSETQ. Between the trimmed V and J ends, which lost 4 bases and 0 bases, there was a span of 11 bases. The CDR3 spells CASSNSPGSGANVLTF. The DNA of the CDR3 is TGCGCCAGCAGCAACAGCCCGGGCTCTGGGGCCAACGTCCTGACTTTC.

The chain has TRBV7-8 and TRBJ1-5; 7 bases are shared with TRBD1. V was pared by 1 base and J by 4 bases, with 4 bases of the junction left unmatched. The CDR3 extends over 15 amino acids. From germline, CDR1 is SGHVS and CDR2 FQNEAQ. CDR3 amino acids: CASSLGGDSNQPQHF. In DNA form, the CDR3 reads TGTGCCAGCAGCTTAGGGGGGGACAGTAATCAGCCCCAGCATTTT.

The table lists this clone with a count of one. J is TRBJ2-7 and V is TRBV9; 7 nucleotides line up with TRBD2. The CDR3 runs 15 residues. Germline V gene data show CDR1 as SGDLS and CDR2 as YYNGEE. V lost 4 bases and J lost 3; bases outside the gene matches: 10. In nucleotides, the CDR3 is TGTGCCAGCAGCCCCGATGGCGGGAGCCTCTACGAGCAGTACTTC. Its protein product is CASSPDGGSLYEQYF.

The chain recombines TRBV9 with TRBJ1-2; unclear D gene. The CDR3 has 13 residues. V was pared by 4 bases and J by 5 bases, with 12 bases between. Germline CDR1 reads SGDLS; CDR2 reads YYNGEE. CDR3: CASSLTETYGYTF. CDR3 DNA: TGTGCCAGCAGCCTAACGGAGACGTATGGCTACACCTTC.

This sequence joins TRBV19 and TRBJ1-2, with D perhaps TRBD1 (5 bases). The germline V gene has CDR1 LNHDA and CDR2 SQIVND (reference sequence). The CDR3 has 18 amino acids. V lost 5 bases and J 0 bases, leaving 22 bases between the germline ends. The CDR3 nucleotides are TGTGCCAGTAGTTTTCTCACCAGTACAGGCGCATCTAACTATGGCTACACCTTC. Translated, it gives CASSFLTSTGASNYGYTF. The variable domain in full, with the rest retrieved from reference TRBV19 and TRBJ1-2, is DGGITQSPKYLFRKEGQNVTLSCEQNLNHDAMYWYRQDPGQGLRLIYYSQIVNDFQKGDIAEGYSVSREKKESFPLTVTSAQKNPTAFYLCASSFLTSTGASNYGYTFGSGTRLTVV.

The J gene is TRBJ2-2, the V gene TRBV6-1; D is perhaps TRBD2 (6 bases). CDR3 length equals 13 residues. The V and J ends lost 4 bases and 7 bases respectively, with 10 bases between them. CDR1 and CDR2 (germline): MNHNS, SASEGT. The CDR3 nucleotides are TGTGCCAGCAGTGGTATGCGGGACGGGGAGCTGTTTTTT. Its translation is CASSGMRDGELFF.